The clone carrying this T cell receptor beta chain has more than one count but fewer than ten. Its antigen is as yet unknown. These data originate in a study of CD8+ T cells in alopecia areata. Study-level points and caveats: Across lesional scalp, and particularly alopecia totalis/universalis, clonality surpassed that of normal scalp.

The germline gives CDR1 SGHTA, CDR2 FQGNSA. The CDR3 totals 16 residues. Trimming cost V 4 bases and J 5 bases; bases outside gene matches: 11. PBMCs provided sorted CD4+ and CD8+ T cells. Isolated RNA was reverse transcribed into cDNA used as the sequencing template. TCRdb's copy holds only in-frame clones and misses some; the assay was immunoSEQ multiplex PCR. The sample has more than 200,000 clones, roughly two thirds seen once. The sample was CD4+ T cells sorted from blood, taken at week 0. The receptor's source is a human donor with alopecia areata. V is TRBV7-2 and J is TRBJ2-5; TRBD1 aligns across 9 bases. Here the CDR3 DNA reads TGTGCCAGCAGCTCCCTCCCGGGACAGGGTTGGGAGACCCAGTACTTC. It encodes CASSSLPGQGWETQYF.